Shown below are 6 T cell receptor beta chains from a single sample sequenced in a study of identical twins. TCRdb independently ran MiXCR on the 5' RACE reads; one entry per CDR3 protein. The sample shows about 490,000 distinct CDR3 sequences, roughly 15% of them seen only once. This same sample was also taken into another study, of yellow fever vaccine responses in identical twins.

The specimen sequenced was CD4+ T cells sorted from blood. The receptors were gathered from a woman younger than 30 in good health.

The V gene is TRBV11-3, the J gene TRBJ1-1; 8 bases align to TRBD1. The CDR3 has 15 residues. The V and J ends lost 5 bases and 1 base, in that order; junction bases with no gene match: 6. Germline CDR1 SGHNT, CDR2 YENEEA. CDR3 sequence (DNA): TGTGCCAGCAGCCCTGGACAGGGACAGAACACTGAAGCTTTCTTT. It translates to CASSPGQGQNTEAFF.

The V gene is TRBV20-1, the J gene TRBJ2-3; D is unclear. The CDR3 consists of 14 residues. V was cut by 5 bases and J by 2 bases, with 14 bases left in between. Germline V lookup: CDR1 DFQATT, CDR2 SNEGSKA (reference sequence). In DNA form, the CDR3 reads TGCAGTGCTTTGGCGGAGCACCACACAGATACGCAGTATTTT. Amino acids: CSALAEHHTDTQYF.

The DNA of the CDR3 is TGTGCCAGCAGCACAGTACAGGGGACAGACACCGGGGAGCTGTTTTTT. Translating gives CASSTVQGTDTGELFF. The chain is built from TRBV5-6 and TRBJ2-2, with TRBD1 matching over 7 bases. The CDR3 is 16 amino acids. Germline CDR1 and CDR2: SGHDT and YYEEEE. Trimming at V came to 4 bases and at J to 3 bases, leaving 9 bases not matched to a gene.

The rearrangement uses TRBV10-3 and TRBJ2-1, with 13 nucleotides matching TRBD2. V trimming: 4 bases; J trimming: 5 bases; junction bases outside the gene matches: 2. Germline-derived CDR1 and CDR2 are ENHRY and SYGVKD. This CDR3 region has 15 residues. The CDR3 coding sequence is TGTGCCATCAGTGGGGGACTAGCGGGGAACAATGAGCAGTTCTTC. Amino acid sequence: CAISGGLAGNNEQFF.

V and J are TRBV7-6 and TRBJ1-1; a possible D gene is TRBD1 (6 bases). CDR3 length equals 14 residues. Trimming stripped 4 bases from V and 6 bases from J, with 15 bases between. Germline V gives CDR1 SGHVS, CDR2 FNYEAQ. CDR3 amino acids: CASSSRYRDPEAFF. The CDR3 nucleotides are TGTGCCAGCAGCTCCCGGTACAGGGACCCTGAAGCTTTCTTT.

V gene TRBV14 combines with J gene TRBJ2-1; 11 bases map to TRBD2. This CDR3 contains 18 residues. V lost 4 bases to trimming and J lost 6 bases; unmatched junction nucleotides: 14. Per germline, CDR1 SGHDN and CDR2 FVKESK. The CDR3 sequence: CASSRGTSGTPWGNEQFF. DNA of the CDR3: TGTGCCAGCAGCCGAGGGACTAGCGGAACCCCGTGGGGCAATGAGCAGTTCTTC.